This TCR beta chain was recovered during a study of prognosis after radiotherapy for stage I lung cancer. This clonotype was seen at least ten times. From genomic DNA, TCR beta CDR3 was amplified by two-round multiplex PCR. Individual primers that were specific to each TRBV and TRBJ gene served in first-round PCR. TCRdb used MiXCR to reprocess the multiplex PCR reads, holding one entry per CDR3 protein. This sample carries around 60,000 distinct CDR3 sequences, around 27% of them seen once, and the ten largest clones take roughly 7.5%. CDR1 and CDR2 (germline): KGHSH, LQKENI. CDR3 length: 14 amino acids. V shed 2 bases and J 4 bases; nucleotides not matched to a gene: 5.

Sequenced material: PBMCs, taken before or after stereotactic body radiation therapy (not recorded which). This receptor was obtained from a donor older than 45 with non-small cell lung cancer. The V call is TRBV18, the J call TRBJ2-7; 7 bases are shared with TRBD1. In DNA form, the CDR3 reads TGTGCCAGCTCACCAGGGCAGGGGGAGTACGAGCAGTACTTC. This codes for CASSPGQGEYEQYF.